The sequence of this T cell receptor beta chain was determined in a study of quantifying T cell responses using KT2 cells. Study background: TCR alpha and beta constant-region primers primed reverse transcription of RNA.

This clonotype was observed many times. A single-stranded UMI oligo with SP2 sequence was ligated to cDNA 3' ends. First-round PCR used three to four cycles and beta primers RC1.1 and RC1.2 covering TRBC1 and TRBC2. TCRdb itself ran the UMI-ligation and nested PCR reads through MiXCR, one entry per CDR3 protein. The sample has about 33,000 distinct CDR3 sequences, 10% seen once. The CDR3 length is 15 residues. CDR1 is SNHLY, CDR2 FYNNEI, per germline. The V gene end was trimmed by 6 bases and the J gene end by 9 bases; junction bases not matched to a gene: 8. Unfractionated PBMC were spiked with known numbers of KT2 clone cells. Different KT2-to-PBMC ratios were created with a constant PBMC count.

The gene calls are TRBV2 and TRBJ2-1, with 13 bases lining up with TRBD2. The sequenced sample was PBMCs spiked with cells of the T cell clone KT2. The clonotype was recovered from a human donor. The CDR3 DNA reads as TGTGCCAGCAGCCATACTAGCGGGGGGGCAGGTGAGCAGTTCTTC. It yields the protein CASSHTSGGAGEQFF.